This paragraph covers one TCR beta chain sequence. Its antigen remains unidentified. Base qualities are missing; no much larger clone stands one base away. The cohort was made up of 650 to 700 healthy bone marrow donors. Cohort members were all nominally healthy when sampled, although unrecorded immune exposures were likely present. The donor tested CMV seropositive, placing the donor among the 290 or so seropositive members of the cohort. A peripheral blood sample was provided by each donor, and peripheral blood mononuclear cells were used for TCR beta sequencing. The Qiagen DNeasy Blood Extraction Kit was used to extract genomic DNA from the blood cell samples. This sample is drawn from a study of cytomegalovirus exposure and HLA in healthy donors (dated by TCRdb to 2017 to 2019). Some background on the complete study: According to an earlier analysis of 550 to 700 of the donors, about 179 million T cells yielded roughly 110 million unique TCR beta sequences and roughly 280 Gb of sequence data. To study patterns of TCR occurrence, a later analysis re-analyzed previously published TCR beta repertoires from 550 to 800 donors and added high-resolution HLA genotyping. Donor age, sex, ethnicity and CMV serostatus were collected together with the repertoire data. Among around 400 genotyped donors of the cohort, an average of about 240,000 unique TCR beta nucleotide sequences were sequenced per donor, roughly 20% of them non-productive. An earlier analysis of 587 of the donors applied high-throughput TCR beta sequencing to assess whether each TCR beta V gene segment acted as functional or pseudogenic. Roughly 5 DR-DQ haplotypes were handled as single units for association and clustering, since linkage in the cohort was strong. To predict cytomegalovirus infection status, the study brought together high-throughput TCR immunosequencing, statistical association of individual TCRs with disease status, and machine learning. Rather than using new phenotypic data, the later analysis identified candidate immune exposures from TCR beta sequences and from how often those sequences occurred across donors. Typing coverage varied by locus: roughly 629-630 donors for A, B, C, DRB1 and DQB1; roughly 500 for DQA1; more than 600 for DPA1; approximately 470 for DPB1. HLA typing included class I and class II loci at four-digit resolution. The study used immunosequencing to profile the T cell repertoires of hundreds of subjects and linked those repertoires to cytomegalovirus serostatus. Every discovery cohort repertoire had been produced on one sequencing platform. Of the roughly 400 genotyped donors, about 80% fell in the genetic ancestry cluster associated with self-reported Caucasian donors. The aim of the study was to test whether cataloging public T cell receptors could identify signatures of past pathogen exposure. Roughly 300 gigabases of sequencing data and around 80 million unique TCR sequences made up an early release that covered 500 to 650 HLA-typed donors. In a later genetic analysis, genome-wide SNP genotypes for about 55% of the roughly 700 donors were used, and that subset was treated as a discovery cohort. A separate validation cohort of about 110 different subjects was used in addition to the roughly 720-subject first cohort. The study at large found these results: Because HLA typing was missing for some donors at each locus, association tests included only the typed subset. The authors suggested that the approach could potentially be generalized to other disease states and immunological phenotypes. Most TCR sequences were seen in very few donors, while some public TCRs were found in many individuals. A cluster of highly shared sequence variants was judged likely to be a technical artifact of the sequencing pipeline. The classifier was reported to diagnose cytomegalovirus status with high specificity and sensitivity in both the original cohort and the validation cohort. CMV serostatus was the only immune exposure information available for the cohort. In a later analysis, HLA-associated TCR beta chains were found to be more clonally expanded and to have lower generation probabilities than equally common non-associated chains. The earlier analysis of some 540 of the donors excluded 15 to 20 rarely observed V segments, including chromosome 9 orphons, because counts were too low. V-gene and J-gene trimming of TCR beta chains was associated with a missense DCLRE1C variant in a later genetic analysis, and the association was replicated in an independent cohort. Some IMGT-functional V segments, including TRBV6-2 and TRBV6-3, could not be distinguished by the 87-base-pair reads and were therefore excluded. In a later analysis, some 18,000 TCR beta sequences were associated with specific HLA alleles at a false discovery rate of 0.05. When HLA alleles, especially DR and DQ, strongly co-occurred, attributing TCR associations to individual alleles was difficult. This cohort had only TCR beta chains sequenced, and the lack of alpha or paired-chain data limited which features could be detected. Correlated functional status among segregating V segments might be attributable to linkage disequilibrium, but an unknown experimental factor could not be ruled out. A further reported finding was that TCR beta sequences accurately predicted the HLA-A and HLA-B alleles for most subjects in the first cohort. The study gave a list of 150 to 200 TCR beta chains associated with cytomegalovirus. Broadly in line with IMGT annotations, most TCR beta V segments showed up in productive rearrangements about 87% or about 30% of the time in an earlier analysis of approximately 600 of the donors. Roughly uniform sequencing depth across donors was assumed in presence/absence analyses, although this assumption may not hold. In a later analysis, most CMV-associated TCR beta chains were found to appear HLA-restricted, with HLA associations seemingly driven largely by CMV exposure. In a later analysis, the rate of TCR association differed among HLA loci, with DRB1 alleles having the most associated TCRs and HLA-C alleles having the fewest. Compared with the roughly 700-donor mean, donors in an Asian-associated ancestry cluster had fewer N-insertions in productive TCRs, according to a later genetic analysis. In vitro tests confirmed that a few of the cytomegalovirus-associated TCR beta chains recognize cytomegalovirus antigens. A later analysis reported that several top co-occurrence clusters appeared linked to parvovirus B19, influenza, CMV and Epstein-Barr virus.

The library was produced with the immunoSEQ multiplex PCR assay. For the multiplex PCR, a mixture combining 60 forward primers for TCR Vbeta segments and 13 reverse primers for TCR Jbeta segments was used. The CDR3 region of rearranged TCR beta genes was amplified from genomic DNA by a multiplex PCR assay. The amplified TCR beta libraries were sequenced on the Illumina HiSeq System as 87-base-pair reads. Processing in the source paper ran as follows. A later analysis tallied roughly 78 million unique TCR beta chains across the 700 or so repertoires, and approximately 9.9 million of those chains were shared by two or more donors. To remove PCR and sequencing errors, raw reads were error-corrected and collapsed into unique sequences using a nearest-neighbor algorithm that merged closely related sequences. To assign V, D and J gene segments, CDR3 sequences were aligned to IMGT reference sequences. Each retained sequence needed at least a six-nucleotide match to both a V gene segment and a J gene segment. Rearrangements were classified as productive when the CDR3 lacked stop codons and remained in frame with V and J, and all other rearrangements were classified as non-productive. CDR3 was defined according to IMGT convention as the region running from the second conserved V-encoded cysteine to the conserved J-encoded phenylalanine. The earlier analysis of 587 of the donors excluded any sequence lacking an unambiguous match to a single V gene segment. In an earlier analysis of several hundred of the donors, a V segment was called functional when productive rearrangements were above 56.7%, and segregating when the standard deviation between donors exceeded 5%. To diagnose cytomegalovirus status from the catalog of TCR beta chain sequences, a statistical classification framework was built. In a later analysis, TCR nucleotide sequences were compared against IMGT/GENE-DB human TR gene sequences so that V and J genes could be assigned. The TCRdist pipeline was used in a later analysis to assign CDR3 sequences and most-parsimonious VDJ recombination scenarios. In a later analysis, each TCR beta chain was defined by its CDR3 amino acid sequence together with its V-gene family, and reads lacking a unique V-gene family were excluded. To address suspected cross-contamination and a sequencing artifact, a later analysis removed 592 highly shared, low-generation-probability nucleotide sequences. In a later analysis, a clonal expansion index was calculated for each public chain from normalized within-repertoire ranks of inferred template counts. In a later analysis, generation probabilities were computed using a VDJ recombination model fitted to out-of-frame rearrangements, and the results were checked against IGoR. A later analysis scored TCR-TCR, TCR-HLA and TCR-CMV co-occurrence with hypergeometric tests, applying a repertoire-size bias correction to TCR pairs. To estimate false discovery rates, a later analysis permuted the HLA or CMV assignments 20 times. In a later analysis, co-occurring TCRs were grouped with DBSCAN, and TCRdist sequence similarity was added when clustering was performed within HLA-allele-positive subsets. For co-occurrence clustering, repertoires with fewer than 30,000 or more than 120,000 public chains were excluded, along with a handful of repertoires with anomalous nucleotide sharing. The table comes from immuneACCESS by way of TCRdb, which keeps in-frame sequences with V and J called. Part of the clones is missing from these tables; in studies checked, under half for an unresolved V gene and the rest for unknown reasons. The V and J calls and clone size were taken over from that table, and D and trimming were inferred from the DNA. Present in this sample are around 120,000 clones, 70% to 80% of which were seen just once. Of the sample, 2.5% to 3.5% is held by the ten largest clones.

The germline V gene encodes CDR1 SQVTM and CDR2 ANQGSEA. V is pared back by 7 bases and J by 6 bases, with 19 bases lying between the germline termini. The CDR3, cysteine through phenylalanine, is 13 amino acids long. Kept here is only the CDR3 DNA, which spans 39 bases and is read in frame from base 1. The sequence links TRBV29-1 to TRBJ2-7, and the D gene may be TRBD2, 5 bases matching. This sequence was found in a woman between 35 and 50 years old in good health and CMV-seropositive. The source material was PBMCs. The CDR3 is CSAELSGESEQYF. The DNA reads as follows: TGCAGCGCCGAACTTTCCGGGGAAAGCGAGCAGTACTTC.